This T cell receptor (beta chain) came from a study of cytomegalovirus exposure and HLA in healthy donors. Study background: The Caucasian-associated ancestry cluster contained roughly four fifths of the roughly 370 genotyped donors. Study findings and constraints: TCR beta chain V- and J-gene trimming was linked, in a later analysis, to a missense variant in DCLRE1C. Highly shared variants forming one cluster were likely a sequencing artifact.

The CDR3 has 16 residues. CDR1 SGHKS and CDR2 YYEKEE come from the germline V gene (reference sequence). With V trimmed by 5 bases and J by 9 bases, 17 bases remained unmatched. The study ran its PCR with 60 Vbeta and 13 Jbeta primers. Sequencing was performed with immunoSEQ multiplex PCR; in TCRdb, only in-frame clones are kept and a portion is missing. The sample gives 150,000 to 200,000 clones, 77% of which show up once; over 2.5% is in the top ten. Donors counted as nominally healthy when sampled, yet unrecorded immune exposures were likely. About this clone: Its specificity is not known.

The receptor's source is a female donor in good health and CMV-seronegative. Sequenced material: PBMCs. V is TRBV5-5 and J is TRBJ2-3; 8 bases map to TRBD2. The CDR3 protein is CASSDPGTNGGGTQYF. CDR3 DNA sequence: TGTGCCAGCAGTGACCCCGGGACCAACGGGGGGGGCACGCAGTATTTT.